Sequencing of this T cell receptor beta chain was carried out in a study of post-analysis software for immune sequencing data. Unmatched junction bases numbered 11, after V lost 1 base and J lost 5 bases. Germline V gives CDR1 SGHTA, CDR2 FQGNSA. There are 17 residues in the CDR3. This clonotype was found a few times. Its specificity is not known. General observations from the study: The five TRBV segments detected at higher frequency in patients than in controls included TRBV5-6, TRBV5-1 and TRBV20-1.

Carried by the TCR beta cDNA libraries were unique molecular identifiers. TCRdb re-analysed the PCR reads in MiXCR, keeping a single row per CDR3 protein. In the table there are 430,000 or so distinct CDR3 sequences, approximately 39% of which are singletons. The specimen sequenced was blood. The chain recombines TRBV7-2 with TRBJ2-5, with 9 nucleotides matching TRBD2. The receptor was isolated from a girl aged 2-10 years with multiple sclerosis. This CDR3 is CASSLGGLAGSGETQYF. In DNA form, the CDR3 reads TGTGCCAGCAGCTTAGGAGGGCTAGCGGGGTCAGGGGAGACCCAGTACTTC.